This T cell receptor (beta chain) was captured by sequencing in a study of CD8 T cells in Susac syndrome. Notes on the study in general: The number of individuals included in the study's TCR sequencing and HLA analysis was acknowledged as relatively small.

As regards this clonotype: Its antigen remains unidentified.

This CDR3 is built from 13 residues. The germline V gene has CDR1 SGHVS and CDR2 FNYEAQ. V was trimmed by 2 bases and J by 3 bases, leaving 7 bases between them. RNA was extracted with the RNeasy kit, and a quantity of roughly 0.5 to 1 ug was reverse transcribed using random hexamers. TCR beta CDR3 was amplified by immunoSEQ covering 54 Vbeta and 13 Jbeta. TCRdb reprocessed the immunoSEQ multiplex PCR reads with MiXCR, giving one entry per CDR3 protein. The sample lists approximately 200,000 distinct CDR3 sequences, roughly 92% occurring once. Sequencing of TCR beta drew on CD8+ and CD4+ T cells from blood. Through negative isolation, CD4+ and CD8+ T cells were obtained, while TEMRA cells were enriched using FACS.

The rearrangement joins TRBV7-6 to TRBJ1-1; D unresolved. The source is a human donor with multiple sclerosis. The specimen sequenced was CD8+ T cells from PBMCs. The CDR3 sequence is CASSLREDTEAFF. The DNA for the CDR3 is TGTGCCAGCAGCTTACGGGAGGACACTGAAGCTTTCTTT.